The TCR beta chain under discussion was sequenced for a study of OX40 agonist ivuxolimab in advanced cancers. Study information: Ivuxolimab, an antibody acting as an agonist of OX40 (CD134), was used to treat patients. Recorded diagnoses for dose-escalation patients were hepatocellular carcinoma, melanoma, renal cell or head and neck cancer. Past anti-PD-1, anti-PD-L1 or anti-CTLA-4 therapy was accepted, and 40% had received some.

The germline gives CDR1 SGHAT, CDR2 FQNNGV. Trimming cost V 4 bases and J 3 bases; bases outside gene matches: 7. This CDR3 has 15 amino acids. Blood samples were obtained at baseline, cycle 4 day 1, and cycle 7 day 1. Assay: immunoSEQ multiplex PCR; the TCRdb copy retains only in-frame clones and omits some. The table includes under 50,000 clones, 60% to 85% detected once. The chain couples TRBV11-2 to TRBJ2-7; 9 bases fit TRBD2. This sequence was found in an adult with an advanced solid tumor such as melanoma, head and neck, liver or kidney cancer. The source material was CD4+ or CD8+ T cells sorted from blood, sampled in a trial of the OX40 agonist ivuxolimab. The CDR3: CASSSVAGEGYEQYF. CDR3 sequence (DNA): TGTGCCAGCAGCTCCGTAGCGGGAGAGGGCTACGAGCAGTACTTC.